Following are 2 T cell receptor beta chains from one sample sequenced in a study of blood T cell repertoires in COVID-19. Libraries were prepared by immunoSEQ multiplex PCR; TCRdb keeps only in-frame clonotypes and omits some of them. The sample carries 350,000 to 450,000 clones, approximately 86% recorded once. The specimen sequenced was peripheral blood. These receptors were taken from an older woman with COVID-19, enrolled during active disease.

The count of this clone is one. The gene calls are TRBV5-5 and TRBJ1-1; D might be TRBD1 (5 bases). The germline V gene encodes CDR1 SGHKS and CDR2 YYEKEE (reference sequence). V was shortened by 2 bases and J by 3 bases, with 8 bases between the two germline ends. The CDR3 totals 13 residues. The CDR3 sequence: CASSLQVHTEAFF. The CDR3 nucleotides read TGTGCCAGCAGCTTACAGGTCCACACTGAAGCTTTCTTT.

CDR3 in amino acids: CASSLQTGSDEKLFF. CDR3 DNA: TGCGCCAGCAGCCTTCAGACAGGGTCGGATGAAAAACTGTTTTTT. The V and J genes are TRBV5-1 and TRBJ1-4; the match to TRBD1 covers 7 bases. CDR3 size: 15 residues. The germline V gene has CDR1 SGHRS and CDR2 YFSETQ. J gave up 6 bases and V 4 bases, and 9 bases lay outside the gene matches.